This paragraph reports one T cell receptor (beta chain). TCRdb's copy holds only in-frame clones and misses some; the assay was immunoSEQ multiplex PCR. The sample has about 23,000 clones; 85% to 95% are singletons. V was pared by 3 bases and J by 7 bases, with 6 bases between. Germline V gene sequence: CDR1 KGHSH, CDR2 LQKENI. The CDR3 covers 11 residues. The sample comes from a study of preoperative IRX-2 immunotherapy in early breast cancer. Treatment given: preoperative locoregional IRX-2 cytokine immunotherapy. The J gene is TRBJ1-1, the V gene TRBV18; D remains ambiguous. The TCR was taken from a human donor with breast cancer. The sample here was tumor tissue, taken after IRX-2 immunotherapy. CDR3: CASSPGSEAFF. The CDR3 nucleotides are TGTGCCAGCTCACCGGGGAGTGAAGCTTTCTTT.